Below are 17 T cell receptor beta chains sequenced from a single sample in a study of blood T cell repertoires in COVID-19. Clones were sequenced by immunoSEQ multiplex PCR, and TCRdb holds only the in-frame ones, with some missing. This table holds some 130,000 clones, around nine tenths found once. What was sequenced was peripheral blood. The receptor source for this set is a man between 60 and 75 years old with active or convalescent COVID-19.

A single count supports this clone. The rearrangement uses TRBV24-1 and TRBJ1-2, with D unclear. Germline CDR1 is KGHDR and CDR2 is SFDVKD. The CDR3 spans 15 residues. V was trimmed by 4 bases and J by 8 bases, leaving 19 bases between them. The CDR3: CATSDSGAPWEGYTF. The CDR3 bases are TGTGCCACCAGTGACTCGGGAGCTCCCTGGGAAGGCTACACCTTC.

The chain employs TRBV28 and TRBJ2-3; 12 nucleotides line up with TRBD2. Germline V gene lookup returns CDR1 MDHEN and CDR2 SYDVKM. V lost 6 bases to trimming and J lost 4 bases; unmatched junction nucleotides: 5. The CDR3 consists of 15 residues. Here the CDR3 reads CASRSRTSGADTQYF. The CDR3 DNA is TGTGCCAGCAGGAGCCGGACTAGCGGGGCAGATACGCAGTATTTT. The variable domain in full, with the rest retrieved from reference TRBV28 and TRBJ2-3, is DVKVTQSSRYLVKRTGEKVFLECVQDMDHENMFWYRQDPGLGLRLIYFSYDVKMKEKGDIPEGYSVSREKKERFSLILESASTNQTSMYLCASRSRTSGADTQYFGPGTRLTVL.

The chain employs TRBV18 and TRBJ1-1; no definite D call. This CDR3 region has 12 residues. Germline CDR1 and CDR2: KGHSH and LQKENI. Trimming removed 3 bases from V and 11 bases from J, with 13 bases in between. Here the CDR3 DNA reads TGTGCCAGCTCACCTCCGAGCGGTTATGCTTTCTTT. Protein sequence: CASSPPSGYAFF.

V and J are TRBV27 and TRBJ2-7; the D gene is possibly TRBD1 (6 bases). The V gene lost 7 bases and the J gene lost 2 bases, with 15 bases spanning the gap. The CDR3 loop spans 14 amino acids. Germline loops: CDR1 MNHEY, CDR2 SMNVEV (reference sequence). The CDR3 nucleotides are TGTGCCAGCAACCCGCAGGGGTCAACCTACGAGCAGTACTTC. The encoded protein is CASNPQGSTYEQYF.

The chain couples TRBV7-2 to TRBJ2-5; TRBD2 matches 10 bases. CDR3 size: 16 residues. In germline, CDR1 is SGHTA, CDR2 FQGNSA. V was clipped by 2 bases and J by 4 bases; unmatched bases: 7. The CDR3 here is CASSLTSGNGGETQYF. In DNA form, the CDR3 reads TGTGCCAGCAGCTTAACTAGCGGGAATGGAGGAGAGACCCAGTACTTC.

This clone was seen just once. V is TRBV4-2 and J is TRBJ1-1, with D unresolved. The length of the CDR3 is 14 residues. The V end was cut by 6 bases, the J end by 7 bases, with 18 bases between. Germline V gene lookup returns CDR1 LGHNA and CDR2 YNFKEQ. The DNA for the CDR3 is TGTGCCAGCAGTTACACACCACTCGAGGGTGAAGCTTTCTTT. The encoded protein is CASSYTPLEGEAFF.

The V gene is TRBV6-6, the J gene TRBJ1-1; D ambiguous. This CDR3 has 15 amino acids. Germline-derived CDR1 and CDR2 are MNHNY and SVGAGI (reference sequence). Trimming stripped 5 bases from V and 0 bases from J, with 13 bases between. CDR3 loop: CASSGSGIVNTEAFF. The CDR3, as DNA: TGTGCCAGCAGTGGATCCGGGATAGTGAACACTGAAGCTTTCTTT.

CDR3 nucleotide sequence: TGTGCCAGCAGTTTAACGAGTAGGGGTACCTACGAGCAGTACTTC. It specifies CASSLTSRGTYEQYF. The chain has TRBV28 and TRBJ2-7, with a possible D match to TRBD1 (5 bases). The V and J ends lost 2 bases and 2 bases respectively, with 13 bases between them. Germline V gives CDR1 MDHEN, CDR2 SYDVKM. The CDR3 sequence is 15 residues long.

The genes are TRBV19 and TRBJ1-2, with 7 bases identical to TRBD1. Trimming cost V 7 bases and J 4 bases; bases outside gene matches: 9. CDR1 is LNHDA and CDR2 is SQIVND in the germline V gene (reference sequence). The CDR3 sequence is 14 residues long. The CDR3 nucleotides read TGTGCCAGTAAATCGGGGACAGCCAGCTATGGCTACACCTTC. Encoded protein: CASKSGTASYGYTF.

The genes are TRBV6-4 and TRBJ2-2; D remains unclear. The ends were cut back, 0 bases at V and 2 bases at J, with 10 bases in the middle. The CDR3 is 16 residues long. Germline CDR1 and CDR2: MRHNA and SNTAGT. The CDR3 protein is CASSDSARTNTGELFF. CDR3 DNA: TGTGCCAGCAGTGACTCCGCACGTACAAACACCGGGGAGCTGTTTTTT.

This rearrangement joins TRBV3-1 (or the pseudogene TRBV3-2) to TRBJ2-7; 7 bases map to TRBD1. This CDR3 is 17 amino acids long. J gave up 2 bases and V 0 bases, and 10 bases lay outside the gene matches. Germline CDR1 is LGHDT and CDR2 is YNNKEL (reference sequence). As DNA, the CDR3 is TGTGCCAGCAGCCAAGAGATTGCCGGGACAGCACCCTACGAGCAGTACTTC. As protein: CASSQEIAGTAPYEQYF.

This sequence joins TRBV28 and TRBJ2-1; a possible D gene is TRBD2 (5 bases). Germline V gene sequence: CDR1 MDHEN, CDR2 SYDVKM. The CDR3 is 14 residues long. V lost 2 bases and J lost 10, with 15 bases in between. In nucleotides, the CDR3 is TGTGCCAGCAGTTTAGCTGAACGCGGGTTGGAGCAGTTCTTC. It specifies CASSLAERGLEQFF. Drawing the rest from reference TRBV28 and TRBJ2-1, the complete variable domain is DVKVTQSSRYLVKRTGEKVFLECVQDMDHENMFWYRQDPGLGLRLIYFSYDVKMKEKGDIPEGYSVSREKKERFSLILESASTNQTSMYLCASSLAERGLEQFFGPGTRLTVL.

V usage is TRBV3-1 (or the pseudogene TRBV3-2) and J usage is TRBJ1-1; the D gene is possibly TRBD1 (5 bases). Germline lookup yields CDR1 LGHDT and CDR2 YNNKEL (reference sequence). V shed 6 bases and J shed 5 bases, with 10 bases lying between them. CDR3 length: 12 amino acids. CDR3 loop: CASRGGPTEAFF. In DNA form, the CDR3 reads TGTGCCAGCAGGGGGGGACCGACTGAAGCTTTCTTT.

The genes are TRBV5-1 and TRBJ2-1, with 9 bases aligning to TRBD2. Germline lookup yields CDR1 SGHRS and CDR2 YFSETQ. The CDR3 is 14 residues long. Trimming cost V 5 bases and J 4 bases; bases outside gene matches: 4. The CDR3 reads CASSSTSGYNEQFF. CDR3 in DNA: TGCGCCAGCAGTTCGACTAGCGGTTACAATGAGCAGTTCTTC.

CDR3 nucleotides: TGTGCCAGCAACACTAGGAACACTGAAGCTTTCTTT. This translates into CASNTRNTEAFF. The chain recombines TRBV28 with TRBJ1-1, with D hard to call. CDR3 size: 12 residues. Trimming cost V 7 bases and J 1 base, with 7 bases left between them. Germline V gene data show CDR1 as MDHEN and CDR2 as SYDVKM.

A single count supports this clone. The gene calls are TRBV27 and TRBJ2-5; D ambiguous. Trimming shortened V by 2 bases and J by 4 bases, and 11 bases separated the two germline ends. The CDR3 consists of 14 residues. The germline V gene has CDR1 MNHEY and CDR2 SMNVEV (reference sequence). The CDR3 spells CASSLRGHRETQYF. For the CDR3, the DNA is TGTGCCAGCAGTTTAAGAGGTCATAGAGAGACCCAGTACTTC.

This chain uses TRBV10-3 with TRBJ1-1; TRBD1 matches 11 bases. Trimming took 7 bases from V and 0 from J; bases not matched to a gene: 7. The CDR3 covers 16 residues. Germline V gives CDR1 ENHRY, CDR2 SYGVKD. The CDR3 here is CAIKGQGASMNTEAFF. In nucleotides, the CDR3 is TGTGCCATCAAAGGACAGGGGGCTTCTATGAACACTGAAGCTTTCTTT.